The present T cell receptor (beta chain) was sequenced within a study of CXCR3-negative and CXCR3-positive naive CD8 T cells. Sorting yielded triplicates of about 300,000 cells for each CD8+ T cell subset. Via 5' RACE with UMI labels, TRB cDNA libraries were prepared. TCRdb reprocessed the 5' RACE reads; each CDR3 protein has one entry and no DNA is given. Recorded for this sample: around 47,000 distinct CDR3 sequences. Germline V gives CDR1 ENHRY, CDR2 SYGVKD. The CDR3 length is 13 residues. The sample taken for sequencing was memory CD8+ T cells from blood. The clonotype originates from a human donor in good health. Some clones in this sample may be carry-over from other donors' samples. This rearrangement joins TRBV10-3 to TRBJ1-1; the D call of TRBD1 rests on TCRdb alone, since no DNA is present to check it. CDR3 sequence: CAISESVGGTAFF.